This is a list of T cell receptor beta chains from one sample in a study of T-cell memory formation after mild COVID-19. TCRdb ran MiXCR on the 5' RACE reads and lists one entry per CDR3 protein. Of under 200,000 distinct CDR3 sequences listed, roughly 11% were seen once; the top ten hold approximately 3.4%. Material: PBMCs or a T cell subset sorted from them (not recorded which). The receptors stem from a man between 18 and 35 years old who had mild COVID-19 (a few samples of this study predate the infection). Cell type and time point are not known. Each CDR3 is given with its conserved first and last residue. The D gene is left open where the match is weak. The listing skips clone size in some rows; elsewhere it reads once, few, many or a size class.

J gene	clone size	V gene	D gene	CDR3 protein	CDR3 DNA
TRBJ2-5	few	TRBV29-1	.	CSVVPGFRETQYF	TGCAGCGTTGTGCCCGGGTTCAGGGAGACCCAGTACTTC
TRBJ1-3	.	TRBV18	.	CASSPTQAFSGNTIYF	TGTGCCAGCTCACCGACACAGGCCTTCTCTGGAAACACCATATATTTT
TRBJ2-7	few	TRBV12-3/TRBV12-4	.	CAAYRAPSYEQYF	TGTGCCGCATACCGGGCGCCCTCCTACGAGCAGTACTTC
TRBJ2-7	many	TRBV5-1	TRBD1	CASSLRGQGAGYEQYF	TGCGCCAGCAGCTTGCGTGGACAGGGGGCCGGGTACGAGCAGTACTTC
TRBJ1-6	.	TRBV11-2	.	CASSSLSWEPLHF	TGTGCCAGCAGCTCCCTGTCCTGGGAACCCCTCCACTTT
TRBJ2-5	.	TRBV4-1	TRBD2	CASSQGGLAGPRGETQYF	TGCGCCAGCAGCCAAGGAGGACTAGCGGGGCCCCGGGGAGAGACCCAGTACTTC
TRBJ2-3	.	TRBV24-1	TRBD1	CATSGTATTDTQYF	TGTGCCACTTCAGGGACAGCGACTACAGATACGCAGTATTTT
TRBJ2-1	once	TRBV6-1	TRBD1	CASSAGATGSNEQFF	TGTGCCAGCAGTGCCGGAGCGACAGGGAGCAATGAGCAGTTCTTC
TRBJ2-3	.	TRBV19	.	CASSHRNTQYF	TGTGCCAGTAGCCACAGGAATACGCAGTATTTT
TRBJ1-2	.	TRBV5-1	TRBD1	CASSPLGGQGHGYTF	TGCGCCAGCAGCCCCCTAGGTGGACAGGGTCATGGCTACACCTTC
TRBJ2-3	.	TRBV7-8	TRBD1	CASTQDRGHADTQYF	TGTGCCAGCACCCAGGACAGGGGACACGCAGATACGCAGTATTTT
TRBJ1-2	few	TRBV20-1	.	CSAREPLDDKRGYTF	TGCAGTGCTAGAGAGCCGCTCGACGACAAACGGGGCTACACCTTC
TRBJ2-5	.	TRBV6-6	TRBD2	CASSFQELAGGRETQYF	TGTGCCAGCAGTTTCCAAGAACTAGCGGGGGGGAGGGAGACCCAGTACTTC
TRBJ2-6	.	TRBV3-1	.	CASSQSANVLTF	TGTGCCAGCAGCCAATCGGCCAACGTCCTGACTTTC
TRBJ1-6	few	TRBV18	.	CASSPGRGYNSPLHF	TGTGCCAGCTCACCAGGCAGGGGCTATAATTCACCCCTCCACTTT
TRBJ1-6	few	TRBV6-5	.	CASSQSQGSGSPLHF	TGTGCCAGCAGTCAGTCCCAGGGTAGTGGCTCACCCCTCCACTTT
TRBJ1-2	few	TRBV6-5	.	CASSFDPGYGYTF	TGTGCCAGCAGTTTCGACCCGGGCTATGGCTACACCTTC
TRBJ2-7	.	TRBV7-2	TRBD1	CASSFGTGGFYEQYF	TGTGCCAGCAGCTTTGGGACAGGGGGTTTCTACGAGCAGTACTTC
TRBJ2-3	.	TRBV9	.	CASSGEPGHLFTDTQYF	TGTGCCAGCAGCGGTGAGCCGGGACACCTCTTCACAGATACGCAGTATTTT
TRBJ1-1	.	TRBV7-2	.	CASSLRNRAATEAFF	TGTGCCAGCAGCTTGCGTAACAGGGCGGCCACTGAAGCTTTCTTT
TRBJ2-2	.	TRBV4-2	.	CASSQAGVLTGELFF	TGTGCCAGCAGCCAAGCGGGGGTGCTCACCGGGGAGCTGTTTTTT
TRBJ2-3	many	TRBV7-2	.	CASSLVSDTQYF	TGTGCCAGCAGCTTGGTTTCCGATACGCAGTATTTT
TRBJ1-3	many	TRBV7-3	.	CASSAGSLTSGNTIYF	TGTGCCAGCAGCGCGGGAAGCCTCACCTCTGGAAACACCATATATTTT
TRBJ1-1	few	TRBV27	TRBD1	CASSWGKGAGRAEAFF	TGTGCCAGCAGTTGGGGAAAGGGGGCGGGCAGGGCTGAAGCTTTCTTT
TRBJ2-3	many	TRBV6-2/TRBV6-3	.	CASSVKGHTQYF	TGTGCCAGCAGTGTAAAGGGGCATACGCAGTATTTT
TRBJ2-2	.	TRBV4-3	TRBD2	CASSPGALAGGRVANTGELFF	TGCGCCAGCAGCCCCGGAGCCCTAGCGGGGGGGCGGGTCGCGAACACCGGGGAGCTGTTTTTT
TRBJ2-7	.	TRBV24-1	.	CATSESVGDEQYF	TGTGCCACCAGTGAGTCCGTCGGGGACGAGCAGTACTTC
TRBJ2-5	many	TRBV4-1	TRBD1	CASSPDRDKTQYF	TGCGCCAGCAGCCCGGACAGGGACAAGACCCAGTACTTC
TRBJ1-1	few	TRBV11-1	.	CASSLGLWTANTEAFF	TGTGCCAGCAGCTTAGGCCTTTGGACCGCCAACACTGAAGCTTTCTTT
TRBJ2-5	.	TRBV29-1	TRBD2	CSACPAGVPETQYF	TGCAGCGCCTGTCCTGCGGGGGTCCCTGAGACCCAGTACTTC
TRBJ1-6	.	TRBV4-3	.	CASSQEGQYNSPLHF	TGCGCCAGCAGCCAAGAGGGCCAGTATAATTCACCCCTCCACTTT
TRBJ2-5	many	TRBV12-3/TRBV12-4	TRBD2	CASSPQGLAGGQETQYF	TGTGCCAGCAGTCCCCAAGGACTAGCGGGGGGGCAAGAGACCCAGTACTTC
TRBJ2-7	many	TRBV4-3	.	CASPYEQYF	TGCGCCAGTCCCTACGAGCAGTACTTC
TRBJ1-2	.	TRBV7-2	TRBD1	CASSLTTGGAIGYTF	TGTGCCAGCAGCTTAACAACAGGGGGCGCCATTGGCTACACCTTC
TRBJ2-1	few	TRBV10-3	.	CAIGGKPSEQFF	TGTGCCATCGGGGGAAAACCAAGTGAGCAGTTCTTC
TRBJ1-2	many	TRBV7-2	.	CASSVDSLYGYTF	TGTGCCAGCAGCGTGGACAGCCTTTATGGCTACACCTTC
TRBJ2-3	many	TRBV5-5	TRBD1	CASSAGQGTDTQYF	TGTGCCAGCAGCGCCGGACAGGGCACAGATACGCAGTATTTT
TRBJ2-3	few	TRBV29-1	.	CSVRAQSTDTQYF	TGCAGCGTTCGCGCACAAAGCACAGATACGCAGTATTTT
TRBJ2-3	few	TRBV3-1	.	CASSQDFPQGGHYTDTQYF	TGTGCCAGCAGCCAAGACTTTCCCCAGGGAGGCCACTACACAGATACGCAGTATTTT
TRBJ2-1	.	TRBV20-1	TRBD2	CSARGGIAGPSYNEQFF	TGCAGTGCTAGGGGGGGGATAGCGGGACCCTCCTACAATGAGCAGTTCTTC
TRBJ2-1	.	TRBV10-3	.	CAISNSGVNEQFF	TGTGCCATCAGCAATAGTGGGGTGAATGAGCAGTTCTTC
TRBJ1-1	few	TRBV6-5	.	CASSYDWSREAFF	TGTGCCAGCAGTTACGACTGGTCTCGTGAAGCTTTCTTT
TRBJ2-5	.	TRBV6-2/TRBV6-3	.	CASTRRFQEETQYF	TGTGCCAGCACCCGCCGGTTCCAAGAAGAGACCCAGTACTTC
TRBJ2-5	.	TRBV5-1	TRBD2	CASSLGLAGDQETQYF	TGCGCCAGCAGCTTGGGTCTAGCGGGGGACCAAGAGACCCAGTACTTC
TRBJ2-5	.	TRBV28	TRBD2	CASSVVAGAQWGETQYF	TGTGCCAGCAGTGTGGTAGCGGGAGCTCAATGGGGAGAGACCCAGTACTTC
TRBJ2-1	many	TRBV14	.	CASSQGTQRGQFF	TGTGCCAGCAGCCAAGGGACCCAACGGGGGCAGTTCTTC
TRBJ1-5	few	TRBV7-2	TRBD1	CASSRGQGNQPQHF	TGTGCCAGCAGCAGGGGGCAGGGCAATCAGCCCCAGCATTTT